The 27 T cell receptor beta chains given below trace back to one sample, sequenced in a study of T cells expressing NK-cell markers. TCRdb re-called the 5' RACE reads, yielding one record per CDR3 amino acid sequence without DNA. Its clone listing holds hundreds of thousands of distinct CDR3 sequences. Sequenced input: blood T cells: a sorted CD56 or NKG2C T cell subset, CD4+ or CD8+ T cells, or bulk PBMC T cells (not recorded which). These receptors were collected from a man aged 18-75 years in good health.

The J gene is TRBJ2-3, the V gene TRBV18; TCRdb names TRBD2, which stays unverified in the absence of DNA. This CDR3 is built from 18 residues. Germline V gene lookup returns CDR1 KGHSH and CDR2 LQKENI. CDR3 sequence reads: CASSRTSSGGKSTDTQYF.

CDR3 loop: CSAKLAPSSYEQYF. V usage is TRBV20-1 and J usage is TRBJ2-7; the TCRdb call, TRBD2, lacks DNA for checking. Germline values: CDR1 DFQATT, CDR2 SNEGSKA (reference sequence). This CDR3 region has 14 residues.

This chain joins TRBV12-3 or TRBV12-4 and TRBJ2-1; the D call from TCRdb, TRBD1, cannot be confirmed without DNA. The CDR3 has 15 amino acids. CDR3 in amino acids: CASSDREGSYNEQFF.

V usage is TRBV5-1 and J usage is TRBJ2-3; TCRdb proposes TRBD2, but this gene call is untestable without DNA. The germline gives CDR1 SGHRS, CDR2 YFSETQ. The CDR3 is 17 residues long. The CDR3 protein is CASTASASSLSTDTQYF.

CDR3: CSVMISTDTQYF. V usage is TRBV29-1 and J usage is TRBJ2-3. Germline V CDR1 and CDR2: SQVTM, ANQGSEA. CDR3 size: 12 residues.

The rearrangement links TRBV5-1 to TRBJ2-7; the D call from TCRdb, TRBD1, cannot be confirmed without DNA. Germline V gene sequence: CDR1 SGHRS, CDR2 YFSETQ. This CDR3 contains 15 residues. The CDR3: CASSFGGDRYYEQYF. The entire variable domain, with the rest obtained from reference TRBV5-1 and TRBJ2-7, is as follows: KAGVTQTPRYLIKTRGQQVTLSCSPISGHRSVSWYQQTPGQGLQFLFEYFSETQRNKGNFPGRFSGRQFSNSRSEMNVSTLELGDSALYLCASSFGGDRYYEQYFGPGTRLTVT.

The V call is TRBV2, the J call TRBJ2-2; TCRdb returns TRBD1, unconfirmable since there is no DNA. The CDR3 has 15 residues. Germline V lookup: CDR1 SNHLY, CDR2 FYNNEI. CDR3 sequence: CASRRDRGATGELFF.

The J gene is TRBJ1-3, the V gene TRBV9. This CDR3 has 13 residues. Per germline, CDR1 SGDLS and CDR2 YYNGEE. This CDR3 reads CASSVSPGNTIYF.

V is TRBV7-7 and J is TRBJ2-3; TCRdb selects TRBD1, and the lack of DNA leaves this call unchecked. This CDR3 has 15 amino acids. Looked up from germline, CDR1 is SSHAT and CDR2 is FNYEAQ (reference sequence). The CDR3 here is CASSTSWGGTDTQYF.

The chain is built from TRBV6-1 and TRBJ2-5; TCRdb returns TRBD1, unconfirmable since there is no DNA. This CDR3 spans 14 amino acids. Germline values: CDR1 MNHNS, CDR2 SASEGT. CDR3: CASSRGTGMETQYF.

The chain recombines TRBV7-9 with TRBJ1-1; the TRBD1 assignment by TCRdb is unverifiable without DNA. Germline CDR1 reads SEHNR; CDR2 reads FQNEAQ (reference sequence). The CDR3 contains 17 residues. The CDR3 sequence is CASRRRQGIAMNTEAFF. The full variable domain, rest sourced from reference TRBV7-9 and TRBJ1-1, is DTGVSQNPRHKITKRGQNVTFRCDPISEHNRLYWYRQTLGQGPEFLTYFQNEAQLEKSRLLSDRFSAERPKGSFSTLEIQRTEQGDSAMYLCASRRRQGIAMNTEAFFGQGTRLTVV.

V is TRBV9 and J is TRBJ2-5; TCRdb's assignment of TRBD1 cannot be checked, as there is no DNA. Germline V lookup: CDR1 SGDLS, CDR2 YYNGEE. The CDR3 spans 16 residues. The CDR3 spells CASSKLPTGLIETQYF. The whole variable domain, remainder taken from reference TRBV9 and TRBJ2-5, is DSGVTQTPKHLITATGQRVTLRCSPRSGDLSVYWYQQSLDQGLQFLIQYYNGEERAKGNILERFSAQQFPDLHSELNLSSLELGDSALYFCASSKLPTGLIETQYFGPGTRLLVL.

This sequence joins TRBV7-8 and TRBJ2-5; checking the TCRdb D call of TRBD2 is not possible without DNA. This CDR3 is 17 amino acids long. In germline, CDR1 is SGHVS, CDR2 FQNEAQ. Here the CDR3 reads CASSRGTSGGPKAAQYF.

This chain connects TRBV11-1 to TRBJ1-6. There are 15 residues in the CDR3. CDR1 and CDR2 (germline): SGHAT, FQDESV (reference sequence). CDR3 amino acids: CASSFRGGGSSPLHF.

The rearrangement joins TRBV11-3 to TRBJ2-5. Germline V gives CDR1 SGHNT, CDR2 YENEEA. The CDR3 sequence is 14 residues long. This CDR3 reads CASSFGGSQETQYF.

This sequence joins TRBV29-1 and TRBJ1-2. This CDR3 has 14 amino acids. CDR1 and CDR2 (germline): SQVTM, ANQGSEA. The CDR3 sequence is CSVGGGLRNYGYTF. Filled out from reference TRBV29-1 and TRBJ1-2, the complete variable domain reads SAVISQKPSRDICQRGTSLTIQCQVDSQVTMMFWYRQQPGQSLTLIATANQGSEATYESGFVIDKFPISRPNLTFSTLTVSNMSPEDSSIYLCSVGGGLRNYGYTFGSGTRLTVV.

The V call is TRBV27, the J call TRBJ2-2; TCRdb gives TRBD1 as the D gene, but with no DNA this cannot be confirmed. CDR1 MNHEY and CDR2 SMNVEV come from the germline V gene (reference sequence). The CDR3 covers 15 residues. The CDR3 spells CASQDRSGGTGELFF.

The V and J genes are TRBV25-1 and TRBJ1-1; TCRdb outputs TRBD1, but without DNA this stays unchecked. The CDR3 is 13 amino acids. Looked up from germline, CDR1 is MGHDK and CDR2 is SYGVNS. CDR3 loop: CATQAPDSLEAFF.

The rearrangement links TRBV12-3 or TRBV12-4 to TRBJ1-5; the D call from TCRdb, TRBD1, cannot be confirmed without DNA. This CDR3 has 13 amino acids. The CDR3 sequence: CASSFRRGEPQHF.

The V call is TRBV27, the J call TRBJ2-6. Germline CDR1 and CDR2: MNHEY and SMNVEV (reference sequence). This CDR3 has 15 amino acids. CDR3 residues: CASKPRSSGANVLTF.

The V and J genes are TRBV5-1 and TRBJ2-1; TCRdb's assignment of TRBD2 cannot be checked, as there is no DNA. The CDR3 has 15 residues. Germline V CDR1 and CDR2: SGHRS, YFSETQ. The chain's CDR3 is CASSLFASGGNEQFF. Full variable domain (rest looked up from reference TRBV5-1 and TRBJ2-1): KAGVTQTPRYLIKTRGQQVTLSCSPISGHRSVSWYQQTPGQGLQFLFEYFSETQRNKGNFPGRFSGRQFSNSRSEMNVSTLELGDSALYLCASSLFASGGNEQFFGPGTRLTVL.

The chain carries TRBV7-9 and TRBJ1-4; there is no DNA to check the TCRdb D call of TRBD1. Looked up from germline, CDR1 is SEHNR and CDR2 is FQNEAQ (reference sequence). The CDR3 consists of 14 residues. This CDR3 reads CASSPRDGREKLFF.

This CDR3 reads CASSLYRDYGYTF. This sequence joins TRBV12-3 or TRBV12-4 and TRBJ1-2; TCRdb outputs TRBD1, but without DNA this stays unchecked. This CDR3 is 13 amino acids long.

The chain combines TRBV10-3 with TRBJ2-7; TCRdb designates TRBD1, a call that cannot be tested without DNA. The CDR3 covers 13 residues. Germline CDR1 and CDR2: ENHRY and SYGVKD. CDR3: CAIRGQSSYEQYF.

This chain's CDR3 is CASSSAFGTVGYEQYF. The chain joins TRBV5-1 to TRBJ2-7; there is no DNA to check the TCRdb D call of TRBD1. CDR3 length equals 16 residues. The germline V gene has CDR1 SGHRS and CDR2 YFSETQ.

This chain connects TRBV28 to TRBJ2-7; TCRdb designates TRBD1, a call that cannot be tested without DNA. CDR1 is MDHEN and CDR2 is SYDVKM in the germline V gene. The CDR3 has 15 amino acids. CDR3 region: CASSHDRVSSYEQYF.

This sequence joins TRBV20-1 and TRBJ2-5; without DNA, the TCRdb call of TRBD1 cannot be checked. Germline V gene lookup returns CDR1 DFQATT and CDR2 SNEGSKA (reference sequence). There are 14 residues in the CDR3. The CDR3 loop reads CSALDRSGRETQYF.